The next 29 T cell receptor beta chains were all read from a single sample in a study of blood T cell repertoires in COVID-19. The assay was immunoSEQ multiplex PCR, and TCRdb's table has in-frame clones only and misses some. Among about 150,000 clones listed, roughly four fifths were seen once. The sequencing sample was made of peripheral blood. The receptors come from a man older than 75 with acute or convalescent COVID-19.

The J gene is TRBJ1-6, the V gene TRBV5-4; no firm D call. Germline lookup yields CDR1 SGHNT and CDR2 YYREEE (reference sequence). The CDR3 spans 14 residues. Trimming cost V 0 bases and J 7 bases, with 8 bases left between them. CDR3: CASSLDNSNSPLHF. The DNA for the CDR3 is TGTGCCAGCAGCTTGGATAACAGCAATTCACCCCTCCACTTT.

This chain uses TRBV6-2 or TRBV6-3 with TRBJ1-2, with TRBD1 as a possible D gene (5 bases). V was trimmed by 2 bases and J by 2 bases, leaving 15 bases between them. Germline values: CDR1 MNHEY, CDR2 SVGEGT. CDR3 length: 16 amino acids. In DNA, the CDR3 is TGTGCCAGCAGTTACCCGGGAGCGAGGGGAAACTATGGCTACACCTTC. As protein: CASSYPGARGNYGYTF.

This clone was found once. V gene TRBV28 combines with J gene TRBJ1-1; 8 bases line up with TRBD1. Germline V CDR1 and CDR2: MDHEN, SYDVKM. The CDR3 contains 12 residues. After removal of 7 bases from V and 6 bases from J, the junction contained 4 bases not matched to a gene. Written as DNA, the CDR3 is TGTGCCAGCATCCCACAGGGGGCTGAAGCTTTCTTT. This gives the protein CASIPQGAEAFF.

This chain uses TRBV5-8 with TRBJ2-3; D call uncertain. The CDR3 consists of 13 residues. Germline values: CDR1 SGHTS, CDR2 YDEGEE. V was shortened by 6 bases and J by 5 bases, with 13 bases between the two germline ends. CDR3 sequence: CASNPNPGDTQYF. CDR3 DNA sequence: TGTGCCAGCAACCCAAATCCCGGAGATACGCAGTATTTT.

CDR3 in DNA: TGCGCCAGCAGCTTGGACAGTATGAATGAGCAGTTCTTC. Protein product: CASSLDSMNEQFF. The V gene is TRBV5-1, the J gene TRBJ2-1; D ambiguous. Trimming took off 0 bases at V and 7 bases at J, with 8 bases between the two ends. The CDR3 is 13 residues long. CDR1 is SGHRS and CDR2 is YFSETQ in the germline V gene.

The chain is built from TRBV6-2 or TRBV6-3 and TRBJ1-2, with a tentative D call TRBD1 (5 bases). This CDR3 contains 13 residues. Germline CDR1 and CDR2: MNHEY and SVGEGT. V was shortened by 6 bases and J by 8 bases, with 16 bases between the two germline ends. The CDR3 reads CASRPNSGEGYTF. As DNA, the CDR3 is TGTGCCAGCAGGCCTAATTCGGGGGAGGGCTACACCTTC.

The chain combines TRBV5-1 with TRBJ2-1; D may be TRBD2 (6 bases). V gave up 2 bases and J gave up 1 base, with 10 bases separating them. This CDR3 is 15 amino acids long. The germline CDR1 and CDR2 sequences are SGHRS and YFSETQ. CDR3 amino acids: CASSLSGGSYNEQFF. DNA of the CDR3: TGCGCCAGCAGCTTATCCGGGGGTTCCTACAATGAGCAGTTCTTC. The full variable domain, rest sourced from reference TRBV5-1 and TRBJ2-1, is KAGVTQTPRYLIKTRGQQVTLSCSPISGHRSVSWYQQTPGQGLQFLFEYFSETQRNKGNFPGRFSGRQFSNSRSEMNVSTLELGDSALYLCASSLSGGSYNEQFFGPGTRLTVL.

The genes are TRBV10-3 and TRBJ2-5; 9 bases align to TRBD1. The CDR3 loop spans 14 amino acids. J gave up 5 bases and V 6 bases, and 7 bases lay outside the gene matches. Germline V gene sequence: CDR1 ENHRY, CDR2 SYGVKD. The CDR3 region is CAIRPGTGSETQYF. The CDR3 bases are TGTGCCATCAGGCCCGGGACAGGGAGCGAGACCCAGTACTTC.

The rearrangement joins TRBV7-2 to TRBJ1-6; D uncertain. The CDR3 contains 13 residues. From germline, CDR1 is SGHTA and CDR2 FQGNSA. Deletions cut 5 bases from V and 10 bases from J, with 12 bases between. CDR3 DNA: TGTGCCAGCAGCACTGAAGAGCGATCACCCCTCCACTTT. Translation: CASSTEERSPLHF.

V gene TRBV6-5 combines with J gene TRBJ1-3; TRBD1 matches at 9 bases. V shed 6 bases, J shed 2 bases, and the junction held 2 bases outside the gene matches. The CDR3 sequence is 14 residues long. CDR1 is MNHEY, CDR2 SVGAGI, per germline. The CDR3, as DNA: TGTGCCAGCAGCAGACAGGGGGCTGGAAACACCATATATTTT. It translates to CASSRQGAGNTIYF.

The chain recombines TRBV29-1 with TRBJ2-1, with D tentatively TRBD1 (6 bases). The CDR3 is 14 residues long. The V gene's germline CDR1 is SQVTM and CDR2 ANQGSEA. Trimming stripped 1 base from V and 5 bases from J, with 12 bases between. In DNA form, the CDR3 reads TGCAGCGTTGAAGGGGACATTTTGGACAATGAGCAGTTCTTC. Translating gives CSVEGDILDNEQFF.

The rearrangement joins TRBV28 to TRBJ1-1, with D uncertain. V was trimmed by 6 bases and J by 8 bases, leaving 13 bases between them. Germline-derived CDR1 and CDR2 are MDHEN and SYDVKM. The CDR3 totals 12 residues. This CDR3 reads CASSRPGREAFF. The CDR3, as DNA: TGTGCCAGCAGCCGACCCGGGAGAGAAGCTTTCTTT. The variable domain in full, with the rest retrieved from reference TRBV28 and TRBJ1-1, is DVKVTQSSRYLVKRTGEKVFLECVQDMDHENMFWYRQDPGLGLRLIYFSYDVKMKEKGDIPEGYSVSREKKERFSLILESASTNQTSMYLCASSRPGREAFFGQGTRLTVV.

The chain combines TRBV19 with TRBJ2-7; 15 positions match TRBD2. Germline V gives CDR1 LNHDA, CDR2 SQIVND (reference sequence). The CDR3 has 17 amino acids. The J segment lost 2 bases and the V segment lost 5 bases, leaving 7 bases of the junction unmatched. This CDR3 is CASSFGTSGGRAYEQYF. DNA of the CDR3: TGTGCCAGTAGTTTCGGGACTAGCGGGGGGAGAGCCTACGAGCAGTACTTC. Looking up the rest from reference TRBV19 and TRBJ2-7 gives the full variable domain: DGGITQSPKYLFRKEGQNVTLSCEQNLNHDAMYWYRQDPGQGLRLIYYSQIVNDFQKGDIAEGYSVSREKKESFPLTVTSAQKNPTAFYLCASSFGTSGGRAYEQYFGPGTRLTVT.

The rearrangement uses TRBV11-1 and TRBJ2-3; perhaps TRBD1 as D (6 bases). The CDR3 totals 13 residues. CDR1 SGHAT and CDR2 FQDESV come from the germline V gene (reference sequence). V was trimmed by 5 bases and J by 4 bases, leaving 10 bases between them. CDR3 residues: CASSQGGSDTQYF. In DNA form, the CDR3 reads TGTGCCAGCAGCCAAGGGGGTTCAGATACGCAGTATTTT.

This clone was seen a few times. The chain is built from TRBV27 and TRBJ1-2; D perhaps matches TRBD1 (6 bases). The length of the CDR3 is 15 residues. V was trimmed by 5 bases and J by 4 bases, leaving 17 bases between them. Germline V gives CDR1 MNHEY, CDR2 SMNVEV (reference sequence). DNA of the CDR3: TGTGCCAGCAGTATAACAGGGAGGGGTAGCTATGGCTACACCTTC. It is translated as CASSITGRGSYGYTF.

The chain has TRBV28 and TRBJ2-5; D perhaps matches TRBD2 (6 bases). This CDR3 contains 16 residues. Germline values: CDR1 MDHEN, CDR2 SYDVKM. Deletions cut 4 bases from V and 5 bases from J, with 20 bases between. The CDR3 DNA sequence: TGTGCCAGCAGTTCTTCCGGGACTCCCATTGAGGAGACCCAGTACTTC. This gives the protein CASSSSGTPIEETQYF.

The chain joins TRBV5-4 to TRBJ2-7; 12 bases are a match to TRBD2. The CDR3 contains 15 residues. CDR1 SGHNT and CDR2 YYREEE come from the germline V gene (reference sequence). The V and J ends lost 4 bases and 1 base, in that order; junction bases with no gene match: 3. In DNA, the CDR3 is TGTGCCAGCAGCCTAGGACTAGCGGGGTCCTACGAGCAGTACTTC. Its protein is CASSLGLAGSYEQYF. The variable domain in full, with the rest retrieved from reference TRBV5-4 and TRBJ2-7, is ETGVTQSPTHLIKTRGQQVTLRCSSQSGHNTVSWYQQALGQGPQFIFQYYREEENGRGNFPPRFSGLQFPNYSSELNVNALELDDSALYLCASSLGLAGSYEQYFGPGTRLTVT.

This clone showed up just a few times. The genes are TRBV6-4 and TRBJ2-1, with 8 nucleotides matching TRBD1. CDR3 length: 15 amino acids. The trim removed 6 bases at V and 2 bases at J, leaving 6 bases unmatched. Germline assignment: CDR1 MRHNA and CDR2 SNTAGT. CDR3 coding DNA: TGTGCCAGCAGCACAACAGGGGGAACCTACAATGAGCAGTTCTTC. Protein product: CASSTTGGTYNEQFF.

The chain combines TRBV19 with TRBJ1-4; D is ambiguous. The germline V gene encodes CDR1 LNHDA and CDR2 SQIVND (reference sequence). The CDR3 sequence is 14 residues long. With 3 bases removed from V and 6 bases from J, the gap between germline ends came to 11 bases. CDR3 sequence: CASSIPSPDEKLFF. The CDR3 DNA is TGTGCCAGTAGTATTCCCTCCCCGGATGAAAAACTGTTTTTT.

The chain employs TRBV7-2 and TRBJ2-3, with D possibly matching TRBD1 (7 bases). The germline gives CDR1 SGHTA, CDR2 FQGNSA. Trimming removed 2 bases from V and 8 bases from J, with 17 bases in between. CDR3 length equals 15 residues. CDR3 sequence reads: CASSLSRVQGGTQYF. Here the CDR3 DNA reads TGTGCCAGCAGCTTAAGTAGAGTTCAGGGGGGTACGCAGTATTTT.

This clone was picked up one time. The CDR3 loop is CASSLWDRNNEQFF. CDR3 DNA sequence: TGTGCCAGCAGTTTATGGGACAGAAACAATGAGCAGTTCTTC. This sequence joins TRBV27 and TRBJ2-1, with 7 positions matching TRBD1. V shed 1 base, J shed 5 bases, and the junction held 2 bases outside the gene matches. In germline, CDR1 is MNHEY, CDR2 SMNVEV (reference sequence). The CDR3 covers 14 residues.

This clone has ten or more counts. V gene TRBV5-4 combines with J gene TRBJ1-5; D is ambiguous. V gave up 1 base and J gave up 2 bases, with 13 bases separating them. This CDR3 contains 16 residues. Germline V gene lookup returns CDR1 SGHNT and CDR2 YYREEE (reference sequence). CDR3 protein: CASSLQGQEGNQPQHF. The CDR3 DNA follows: TGTGCCAGCAGCTTGCAAGGGCAGGAGGGCAATCAGCCCCAGCATTTT.

This chain uses TRBV5-6 with TRBJ2-7; 12 nucleotides line up with TRBD2. Germline trimming cut 5 bases from V and 4 bases from J; bases unmatched to any gene: 7. Germline CDR1 SGHDT, CDR2 YYEEEE. The length of the CDR3 is 15 residues. The CDR3 DNA is TGTGCCAGCAGTTCACTAGCGGGGGGCCCTTACGAGCAGTACGTC. The encoded protein is CASSSLAGGPYEQYV.

The chain carries TRBV12-3 or TRBV12-4 and TRBJ2-1; D not resolved. The CDR3 is 11 amino acids. V was pared by 8 bases and J by 14 bases, with 16 bases between. DNA for the CDR3: TGTGCCAGCGCCTCGGGTTTTAAGGAGTTCTTC. Translation: CASASGFKEFF.

The rearrangement links TRBV7-3 to TRBJ2-5, with TRBD1 matching 9 bases. This CDR3 contains 13 residues. The germline V gene encodes CDR1 SGHTA and CDR2 FQGTGA. V trimming: 4 bases; J trimming: 4 bases; junction bases outside the gene matches: 1. The CDR3 reads CASSSTGGETQYF. For the CDR3, the DNA is TGTGCCAGCAGCTCGACAGGGGGAGAGACCCAGTACTTC.

The rearrangement joins TRBV5-1 to TRBJ2-3; D perhaps matches TRBD2 (6 bases). With 3 bases removed from V and 0 bases from J, the gap between germline ends came to 14 bases. Germline lookup yields CDR1 SGHRS and CDR2 YFSETQ. CDR3 length: 16 amino acids. The CDR3 reads CASSWGPAGSTDTQYF. The CDR3, as DNA: TGCGCCAGCAGCTGGGGACCCGCGGGAAGCACAGATACGCAGTATTTT.

The chain combines TRBV19 with TRBJ1-5, with D possibly being TRBD1 (6 bases). The V gene's germline CDR1 is LNHDA and CDR2 SQIVND (reference sequence). Trimming pared 6 bases from V and 3 bases from J, leaving 9 bases between. The CDR3 has 13 residues. The CDR3 loop is CASSDRPNQPQHF. The CDR3 coding sequence is TGTGCCAGTAGCGACAGGCCCAATCAGCCCCAGCATTTT.

This clone was detected many times. The V gene is TRBV11-2, the J gene TRBJ2-3; 10 bases are shared with TRBD2. In germline, CDR1 is SGHAT, CDR2 FQNNGV. After removal of 2 bases from V and 4 bases from J, the junction contained 9 bases not matched to a gene. The CDR3 is made up of 17 amino acids. In DNA, the CDR3 is TGTGCCAGCAGCTTAAGTAGCGGGGGGCCCGTCCCAGATACGCAGTATTTT. It is translated as CASSLSSGGPVPDTQYF.

The rearrangement uses TRBV12-5 and TRBJ1-6; TRBD1 aligns across 12 bases. Germline V gene sequence: CDR1 LGHNT, CDR2 FRNRAP. The CDR3 extends over 19 amino acids. Trimming at V came to 0 bases and at J to 6 bases, leaving 9 bases not matched to a gene. DNA for the CDR3: TGTGCTAGTGGTTTGGTGCTGGGGACAGGGGGCTTAGGTAATTCACCCCTCCACTTT. Amino acid sequence: CASGLVLGTGGLGNSPLHF.